This TCR beta chain stems from a study of response to subunit inactivated influenza vaccine. This clonotype was counted a few times. CDR3 length: 13 residues. The germline V gene has CDR1 DFQATT and CDR2 SNEGSKA (reference sequence). Each CDR3 protein gets one entry after TCRdb re-called the RT-PCR reads with MiXCR. The sample has under 550,000 distinct CDR3 sequences, approximately 6.9% seen once. The clonotype was recovered from a man between 50 and 69 years old who received an inactivated influenza vaccine. This sample comprised PBMCs from blood, obtained around 25 months after vaccination. The rearrangement uses TRBV20-1 and TRBJ2-1; 11 nucleotides agree with TRBD2. This CDR3 is CSFKGLADNEQFF. CDR3 bases: TGCAGCTTCAAGGGACTAGCGGACAATGAGCAGTTCTTC.